The 24 T cell receptor beta chains below come from one sample, sequenced in a study of CD8 T cells in Susac syndrome. cDNA came from 0.5 to 1 ug RNA primed by random hexamers. One entry per CDR3 protein results from TCRdb running MiXCR on the immunoSEQ multiplex PCR reads. The repertoire consists of fewer than 200,000 distinct CDR3 sequences, with approximately 93% occurring once and the leading ten covering about 0.1%. Material: CD4+ T cells from PBMCs. The receptor set was obtained from a human donor in good health.

This chain uses TRBV29-1 with TRBJ2-3; TRBD2 matches 11 bases. CDR1 SQVTM and CDR2 ANQGSEA come from the germline V gene. The ends lost 4 bases at V and 8 bases at J; junction bases unmatched: 11. CDR3 length: 15 residues. This CDR3 is CSVVRTSGGGGTQYF. Here the CDR3 DNA reads TGCAGCGTTGTTAGAACTAGCGGGGGCGGGGGTACGCAGTATTTT.

This clonotype has only a few counts. The CDR3 DNA is TGTGCCAGCAGTGAGGCGGATACGCAGTATTTT. This codes for CASSEADTQYF. V and J are TRBV2 and TRBJ2-3; D is uncertain. V lost 3 bases, J lost 6 bases, and 4 bases lay in between. This CDR3 has 11 amino acids. The germline CDR1 and CDR2 sequences are SNHLY and FYNNEI.

The J gene is TRBJ2-5, the V gene TRBV5-4; 9 positions agree with TRBD2. This CDR3 spans 17 amino acids. After removal of 1 base from V and 5 bases from J, the junction contained 12 bases not matched to a gene. CDR1 and CDR2 (germline): SGHNT, YYREEE (reference sequence). This chain's CDR3 is CASSLRAGGLGGETQYF. Written as DNA, the CDR3 is TGTGCCAGCAGCTTGAGGGCGGGGGGGTTAGGAGGGGAGACCCAGTACTTC.

This chain connects TRBV18 to TRBJ2-7; TRBD2 might be the D (5 bases). The germline V gene has CDR1 KGHSH and CDR2 LQKENI. V shed 3 bases and J shed 4 bases, with 10 bases lying between them. CDR3 length equals 13 residues. As DNA, the CDR3 is TGTGCCAGCTCACCCCGAAGCGGATACGAGCAGTACGTC. Residues: CASSPRSGYEQYV.

J is TRBJ1-1 and V is TRBV12-3 or TRBV12-4; D is uncertain. Trimming removed 1 base from V and 0 bases from J, with 12 bases in between. The CDR3 totals 16 residues. CDR3 amino acids: CASSLGSRFMNTEAFF. In DNA, the CDR3 is TGTGCCAGCAGTTTAGGGTCAAGGTTTATGAACACTGAAGCTTTCTTT.

This clonotype was seen only once. V usage is TRBV5-1 and J usage is TRBJ2-7, with 9 bases matching TRBD1. CDR3 length: 15 residues. Germline assignment: CDR1 SGHRS and CDR2 YFSETQ. With 2 bases clipped from V and 6 bases from J, the junction kept 9 bases outside the gene matches. CDR3 loop: CASSFTPGQGVEQYF. The DNA for the CDR3 is TGCGCCAGCAGCTTTACGCCGGGACAGGGCGTCGAGCAGTACTTC.

The CDR3 coding sequence is TGCAGCGTTGATAGGGGTTCGGGCGAGCAGTACTTC. Its translation is CSVDRGSGEQYF. This chain links TRBV29-1 with TRBJ2-7; D is perhaps TRBD1 (5 bases). The germline V gene has CDR1 SQVTM and CDR2 ANQGSEA. Trimming stripped 3 bases from V and 6 bases from J, with 12 bases between. The CDR3 contains 12 residues.

This clonotype has just a few counts. The rearrangement joins TRBV5-1 to TRBJ2-1, with no clear D. The CDR3 covers 15 residues. CDR1 and CDR2 (germline): SGHRS, YFSETQ. V lost 0 bases and J lost 0, with 7 bases in between. The chain's CDR3 is CASSLGRSSYNEQFF. The CDR3, as DNA: TGCGCCAGCAGCTTGGGCAGGAGCTCCTACAATGAGCAGTTCTTC.

The gene calls are TRBV9 and TRBJ2-1; 7 bases are a match to TRBD1. There are 15 residues in the CDR3. The trim removed 3 bases at V and 2 bases at J, leaving 5 bases unmatched. The germline CDR1 and CDR2 sequences are SGDLS and YYNGEE. CDR3 nucleotide sequence: TGTGCCAGCAGCGGCCAAGGGGGCCCCTACAATGAGCAGTTCTTC. The encoded protein is CASSGQGGPYNEQFF.

The chain is built from TRBV7-3 and TRBJ2-7; 7 bases are shared with TRBD2. The V gene's germline CDR1 is SGHTA and CDR2 FQGTGA. The junction had 10 bases not matched to a gene; V was cut back by 5 bases and J by 6 bases. The CDR3 is 14 amino acids. The CDR3 region has the DNA TGTGCCAGCAGCCCCACGGGAGGTACTGGCGAGCAGTACTTC. It is translated as CASSPTGGTGEQYF.

This clonotype was detected once. The V call is TRBV7-3, the J call TRBJ2-5; D call uncertain. V was cut by 5 bases and J by 5 bases, with 12 bases left in between. Germline V lookup: CDR1 SGHTA, CDR2 FQGTGA. CDR3 length: 13 amino acids. The CDR3 sequence is CASSPPGVETQYF. CDR3 in DNA: TGTGCCAGCAGCCCCCCGGGCGTCGAGACCCAGTACTTC.

The chain joins TRBV3-1 to TRBJ1-2; D not certain. This CDR3 has 16 residues. Per the germline V gene, CDR1 is LGHDT and CDR2 is YNNKEL (reference sequence). The V and J ends lost 4 bases and 2 bases respectively, with 17 bases between them. The CDR3 loop reads CASSLGYKATNYGYTF. The CDR3 DNA reads as TGTGCCAGCAGCCTTGGGTACAAGGCGACGAACTATGGCTACACCTTC.

The chain has TRBV12-3 or TRBV12-4 and TRBJ1-1, with TRBD1 matching over 7 bases. Losses at the gene ends were 6 bases for V and 4 bases for J; bases not matched to a gene: 8. The CDR3 length is 14 residues. The CDR3 sequence: CASRLQGWSTEAFF. In DNA, the CDR3 is TGTGCCAGCAGATTACAGGGGTGGAGCACTGAAGCTTTCTTT.

The J gene is TRBJ1-2, the V gene TRBV30; tentatively, D is TRBD1 (5 bases). V was trimmed by 4 bases and J by 6 bases, leaving 12 bases between them. Germline lookup yields CDR1 GTSNPN and CDR2 SVGIG (reference sequence). The CDR3 is 12 amino acids. This CDR3 reads CAWTGKGDGYTF. The CDR3 DNA sequence: TGTGCCTGGACAGGGAAAGGCGATGGCTACACCTTC. Filled out from reference TRBV30 and TRBJ1-2, the complete variable domain reads SQTIHQWPATLVQPVGSPLSLECTVEGTSNPNLYWYRQAAGRGLQLLFYSVGIGQISSEVPQNLSASRPQDRQFILSSKKLLLSDSGFYLCAWTGKGDGYTFGSGTRLTVV.

This clonotype has only a few counts. The rearrangement uses TRBV18 and TRBJ2-7; no definite D call. Germline values: CDR1 KGHSH, CDR2 LQKENI. The CDR3 contains 11 residues. Trimming stripped 3 bases from V and 4 bases from J, with 4 bases between. DNA for the CDR3: TGTGCCAGCTCACCTCAGTACGAGCAGTACTTC. Protein sequence: CASSPQYEQYF.

The chain has TRBV10-3 and TRBJ2-5; D remains ambiguous. The V gene lost 0 bases and the J gene lost 5 bases, with 1 base spanning the gap. The CDR3 runs to 11 residues. Germline loops: CDR1 ENHRY, CDR2 SYGVKD. CDR3 region: CAISESETQYF. CDR3 DNA sequence: TGTGCCATCAGTGAGTCGGAGACCCAGTACTTC.

The chain combines TRBV2 with TRBJ2-5; possible D gene TRBD2, 6 bases. Germline CDR1 reads SNHLY; CDR2 reads FYNNEI. The CDR3 extends over 11 amino acids. V was trimmed by 7 bases and J by 5 bases, leaving 8 bases between them. CDR3 amino acids: CASKAGETQYF. The CDR3 DNA reads as TGTGCCAGCAAGGCGGGGGAGACCCAGTACTTC.

The chain has TRBV24-1 and TRBJ2-7; a possible D gene is TRBD1 (6 bases). Trimming removed 3 bases at V and 8 bases at J, with 19 bases between. CDR1 is KGHDR and CDR2 is SFDVKD in the germline V gene. This CDR3 has 15 amino acids. The CDR3 nucleotides read TGTGCCACCAGTGATCCACAGGGAATCGCCACGAAGCAGTACTTC. The encoded protein is CATSDPQGIATKQYF.

The rearrangement links TRBV18 to TRBJ1-6, with D possibly being TRBD1 (6 bases). This CDR3 is built from 15 residues. Per germline, CDR1 KGHSH and CDR2 LQKENI. Trimming took 6 bases from V and 5 from J, leaving 14 bases between them. The CDR3 here is CASSDRPGDNSPLHF. CDR3 in DNA: TGTGCCAGCTCCGACAGGCCCGGGGATAATTCACCCCTCCACTTT.

The gene calls are TRBV20-1 and TRBJ2-7; 9 bases line up with TRBD2. Germline V gene data show CDR1 as DFQATT and CDR2 as SNEGSKA (reference sequence). V lost 3 bases to trimming and J lost 3 bases; unmatched junction nucleotides: 9. The CDR3 extends over 15 amino acids. The CDR3: CSASGAGGRDYEQYF. As DNA, the CDR3 is TGCAGTGCTAGTGGCGCGGGGGGGAGGGACTACGAGCAGTACTTC.

The rearrangement joins TRBV5-4 to TRBJ1-1, with 7 bases aligning to TRBD1. From germline, CDR1 is SGHNT and CDR2 YYREEE (reference sequence). The trim removed 0 bases at V and 2 bases at J, leaving 4 bases unmatched. This CDR3 is 15 amino acids long. CDR3 coding DNA: TGTGCCAGCAGCTTGGATCGACAGGGAAACACTGAAGCTTTCTTT. Residues: CASSLDRQGNTEAFF.

CDR3 region: CASSLAQGMTEAFF. For the CDR3, the DNA is TGCGCCAGCAGCTTGGCTCAGGGAATGACTGAAGCTTTCTTT. This sequence joins TRBV5-1 and TRBJ1-1; possible D gene TRBD1, 5 bases. The germline CDR1 and CDR2 sequences are SGHRS and YFSETQ. V was pared by 0 bases and J by 5 bases, with 11 bases between. The CDR3 consists of 14 residues.

As concerns this clonotype: The junction departs from germline at one end; a sequencing error may be responsible. V is TRBV28 and J is TRBJ1-1, with TRBD1 as a possible D gene (5 bases). Germline assignment: CDR1 MDHEN and CDR2 SYDVKM. The CDR3 totals 11 residues. The CDR3 bases are TGCGCTACCCGGGGCCTTCCTGAAGCTTTCTTT. This codes for CATRGLPEAFF.

V and J are TRBV2 and TRBJ2-4; possibly TRBD1 for D (6 bases). With 6 bases removed from V and 1 base from J, the gap between germline ends came to 13 bases. The CDR3 is 15 amino acids. The germline gives CDR1 SNHLY, CDR2 FYNNEI. CDR3 nucleotides: TGTGCCAGCAGGGGGGCCGAAGGGGCCAAAAACATTCAGTACTTC. It specifies CASRGAEGAKNIQYF. Full variable domain (outside the CDR3, taken from reference TRBV2 and TRBJ2-4): EPEVTQTPSHQVTQMGQEVILRCVPISNHLYFYWYRQILGQKVEFLVSFYNNEISEKSEIFDDQFSVERPDGSNFTLKIRSTKLEDSAMYFCASRGAEGAKNIQYFGAGTRLSVL.